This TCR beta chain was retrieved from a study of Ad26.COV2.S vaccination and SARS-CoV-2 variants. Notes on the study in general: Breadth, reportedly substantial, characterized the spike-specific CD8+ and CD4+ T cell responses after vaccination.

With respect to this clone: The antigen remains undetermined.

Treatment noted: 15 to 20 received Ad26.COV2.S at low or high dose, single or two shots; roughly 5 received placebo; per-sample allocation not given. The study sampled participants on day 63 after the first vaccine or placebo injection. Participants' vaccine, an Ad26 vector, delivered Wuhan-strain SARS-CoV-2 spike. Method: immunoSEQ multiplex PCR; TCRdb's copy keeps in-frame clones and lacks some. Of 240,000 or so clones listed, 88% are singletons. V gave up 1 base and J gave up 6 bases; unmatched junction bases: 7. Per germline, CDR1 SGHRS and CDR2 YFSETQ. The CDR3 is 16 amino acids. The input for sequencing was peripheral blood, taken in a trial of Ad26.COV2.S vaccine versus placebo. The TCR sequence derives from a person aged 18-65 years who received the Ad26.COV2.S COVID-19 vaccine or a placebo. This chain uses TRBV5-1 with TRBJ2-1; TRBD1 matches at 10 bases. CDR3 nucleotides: TGCGCCAGCAGCTTGCCCGGGACAGGGGCAATCAATGAGCAGTTCTTC. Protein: CASSLPGTGAINEQFF.